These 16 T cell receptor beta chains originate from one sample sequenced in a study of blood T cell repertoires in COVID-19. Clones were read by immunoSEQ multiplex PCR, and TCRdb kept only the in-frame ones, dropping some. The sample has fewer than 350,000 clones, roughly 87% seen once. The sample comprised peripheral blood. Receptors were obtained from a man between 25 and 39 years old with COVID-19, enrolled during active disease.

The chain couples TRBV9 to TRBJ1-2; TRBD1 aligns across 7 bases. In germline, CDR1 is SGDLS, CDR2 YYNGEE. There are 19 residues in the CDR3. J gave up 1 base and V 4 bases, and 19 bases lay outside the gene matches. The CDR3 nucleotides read TGTGCCAGCAGCCAAGGCTATCAGGGGGTCGCGGGGAATAACTATGGCTACACCTTC. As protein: CASSQGYQGVAGNNYGYTF. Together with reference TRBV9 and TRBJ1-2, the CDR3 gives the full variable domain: DSGVTQTPKHLITATGQRVTLRCSPRSGDLSVYWYQQSLDQGLQFLIQYYNGEERAKGNILERFSAQQFPDLHSELNLSSLELGDSALYFCASSQGYQGVAGNNYGYTFGSGTRLTVV.

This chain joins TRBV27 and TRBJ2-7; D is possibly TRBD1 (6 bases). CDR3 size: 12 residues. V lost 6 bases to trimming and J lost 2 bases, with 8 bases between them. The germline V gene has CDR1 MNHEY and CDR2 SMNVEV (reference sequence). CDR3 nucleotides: TGTGCCAGCAGAGGACAGACCTACGAGCAGTACTTC. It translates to CASRGQTYEQYF.

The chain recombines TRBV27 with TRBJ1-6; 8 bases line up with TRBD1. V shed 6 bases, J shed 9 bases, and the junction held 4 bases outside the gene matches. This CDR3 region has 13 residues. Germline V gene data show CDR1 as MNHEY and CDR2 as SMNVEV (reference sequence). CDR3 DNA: TGTGCCAGCAGCTTCGACAGGGGTTCACCCCTCCACTTT. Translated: CASSFDRGSPLHF.

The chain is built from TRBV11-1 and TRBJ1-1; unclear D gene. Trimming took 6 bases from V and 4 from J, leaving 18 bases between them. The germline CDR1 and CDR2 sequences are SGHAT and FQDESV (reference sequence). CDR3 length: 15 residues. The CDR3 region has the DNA TGTGCCAGCAGACATAATGCCGGGAGCCGCACTGAAGCTTTCTTT. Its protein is CASRHNAGSRTEAFF.

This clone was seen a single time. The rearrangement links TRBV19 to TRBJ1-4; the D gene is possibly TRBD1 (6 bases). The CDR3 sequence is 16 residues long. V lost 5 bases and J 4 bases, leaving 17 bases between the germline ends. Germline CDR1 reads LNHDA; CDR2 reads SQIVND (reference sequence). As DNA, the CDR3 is TGTGCCAGTAGTTCGACCGCGGACAGTCATAATGAAAAACTGTTTTTT. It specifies CASSSTADSHNEKLFF.

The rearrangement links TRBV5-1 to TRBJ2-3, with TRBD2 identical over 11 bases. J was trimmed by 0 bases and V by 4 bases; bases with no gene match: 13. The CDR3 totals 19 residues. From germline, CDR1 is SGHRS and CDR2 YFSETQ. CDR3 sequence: CASSTPGTSGLFSTDTQYF. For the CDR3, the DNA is TGCGCCAGCAGCACCCCCGGGACTAGCGGCCTATTTAGCACAGATACGCAGTATTTT. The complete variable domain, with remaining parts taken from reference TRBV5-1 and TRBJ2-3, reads KAGVTQTPRYLIKTRGQQVTLSCSPISGHRSVSWYQQTPGQGLQFLFEYFSETQRNKGNFPGRFSGRQFSNSRSEMNVSTLELGDSALYLCASSTPGTSGLFSTDTQYFGPGTRLTVL.

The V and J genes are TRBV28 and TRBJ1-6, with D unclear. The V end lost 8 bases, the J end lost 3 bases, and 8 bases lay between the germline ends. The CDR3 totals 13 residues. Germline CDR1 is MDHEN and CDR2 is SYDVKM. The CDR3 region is CASRGVYNSPLHF. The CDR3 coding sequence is TGTGCCAGCCGGGGAGTCTATAATTCACCCCTCCACTTT.

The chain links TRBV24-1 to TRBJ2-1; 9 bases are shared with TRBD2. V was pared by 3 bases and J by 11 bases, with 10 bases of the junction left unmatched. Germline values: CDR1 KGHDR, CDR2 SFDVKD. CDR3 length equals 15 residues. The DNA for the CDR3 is TGTGCCACCAGTGATCCGGGACTAGCTGGATGGCAGCAGTTCTTC. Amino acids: CATSDPGLAGWQQFF.

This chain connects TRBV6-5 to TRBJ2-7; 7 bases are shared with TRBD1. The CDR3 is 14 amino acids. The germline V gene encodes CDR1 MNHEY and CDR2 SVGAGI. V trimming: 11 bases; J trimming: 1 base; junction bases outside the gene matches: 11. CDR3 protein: CAWEGGCASYEQYF. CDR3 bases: TGTGCCTGGGAAGGGGGCTGCGCGTCCTACGAGCAGTACTTC.

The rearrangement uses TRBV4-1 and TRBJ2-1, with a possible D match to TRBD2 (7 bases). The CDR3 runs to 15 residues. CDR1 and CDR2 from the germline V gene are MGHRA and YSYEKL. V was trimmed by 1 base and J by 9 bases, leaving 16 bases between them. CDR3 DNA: TGCGCCAGCAGCCAAGGGAGGGGGGGGTATAGTGAGCAGTTCTTC. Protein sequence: CASSQGRGGYSEQFF.

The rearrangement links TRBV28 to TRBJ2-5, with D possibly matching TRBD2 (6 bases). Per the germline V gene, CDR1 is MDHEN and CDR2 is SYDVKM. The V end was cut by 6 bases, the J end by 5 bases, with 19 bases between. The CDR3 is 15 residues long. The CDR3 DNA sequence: TGTGCCAGCAGCCCCACCGGGACTCTAGGGGAGACCCAGTACTTC. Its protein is CASSPTGTLGETQYF.

The CDR3 spells CASSLPSGSSYEQYF. The CDR3 coding sequence is TGTGCCAGCAGTTTGCCTAGCGGGAGCTCCTACGAGCAGTACTTC. The J gene is TRBJ2-7, the V gene TRBV28; 10 bases fit TRBD2. Trimming cost V 3 bases and J 0 bases; bases outside gene matches: 2. This CDR3 region has 15 residues. Per germline, CDR1 MDHEN and CDR2 SYDVKM.

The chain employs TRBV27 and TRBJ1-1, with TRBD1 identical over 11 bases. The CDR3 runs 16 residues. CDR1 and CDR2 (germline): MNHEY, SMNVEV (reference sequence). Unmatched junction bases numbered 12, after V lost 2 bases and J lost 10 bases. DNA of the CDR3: TGTGCCAGCAGTTTAGGCTGGGGAGGGACAGGGGGGATAGCTTTCTTT. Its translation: CASSLGWGGTGGIAFF.

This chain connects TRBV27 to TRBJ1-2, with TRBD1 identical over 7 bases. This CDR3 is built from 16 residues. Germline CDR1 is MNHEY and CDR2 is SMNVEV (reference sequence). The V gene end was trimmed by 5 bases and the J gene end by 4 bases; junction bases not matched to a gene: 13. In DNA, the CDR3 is TGTGCCAGCAGTCCCCAAAGGGGGCAAGCGCCCTATGGCTACACCTTC. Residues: CASSPQRGQAPYGYTF.

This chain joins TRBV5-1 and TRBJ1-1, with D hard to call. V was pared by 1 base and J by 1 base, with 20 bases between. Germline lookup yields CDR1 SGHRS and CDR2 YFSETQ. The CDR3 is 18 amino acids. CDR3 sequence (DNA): TGCGCCAGCAGCTTGTGGTTTGGCAGGATTTCGTGGAACACTGAAGCTTTCTTT. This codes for CASSLWFGRISWNTEAFF.

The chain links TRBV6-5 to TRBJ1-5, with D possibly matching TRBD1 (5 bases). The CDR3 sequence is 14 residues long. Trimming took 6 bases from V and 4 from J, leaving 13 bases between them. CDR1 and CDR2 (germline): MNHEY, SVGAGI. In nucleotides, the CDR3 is TGTGCCAGCAGGGCAGGGCGAGGTAATCAGCCCCAGCATTTT. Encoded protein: CASRAGRGNQPQHF.